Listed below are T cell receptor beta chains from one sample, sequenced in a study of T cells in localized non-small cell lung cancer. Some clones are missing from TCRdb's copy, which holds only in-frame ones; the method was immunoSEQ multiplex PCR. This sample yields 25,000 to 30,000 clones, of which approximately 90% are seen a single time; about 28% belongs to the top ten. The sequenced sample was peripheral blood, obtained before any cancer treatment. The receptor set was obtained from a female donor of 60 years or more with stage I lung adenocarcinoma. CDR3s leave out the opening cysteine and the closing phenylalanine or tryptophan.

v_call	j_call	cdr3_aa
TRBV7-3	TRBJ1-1	ASSLLEHSAAF
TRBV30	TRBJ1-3	AWSVSASSSGNTIY
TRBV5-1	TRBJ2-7	ASSPTGHYEQY
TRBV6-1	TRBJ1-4	ASSDYLPGKLF
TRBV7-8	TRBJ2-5	ASSLDGNQETQY
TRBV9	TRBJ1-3	ASSDVGGGSDTIY
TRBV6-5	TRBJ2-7	ASSHRGISYEQY
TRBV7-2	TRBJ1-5	ASSQGGGAGNQPQH
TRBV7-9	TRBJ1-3	ASSLESSGNTIY
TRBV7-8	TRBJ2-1	ASSSDLAGRSFSYNEQF
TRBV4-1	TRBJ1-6	ASSHYFNTGDNSPLH
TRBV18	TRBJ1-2	ASSPDRDYGYT
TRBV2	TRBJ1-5	ASIRGSGLNQPQH
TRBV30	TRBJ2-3	AWSVDSRGDTQY
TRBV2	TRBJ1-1	ASSEKGRGRTEAF
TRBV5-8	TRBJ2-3	ASSLSDTQY
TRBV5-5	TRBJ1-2	ASSQVGANYGYT
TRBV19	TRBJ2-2	ASRGRGHGELF
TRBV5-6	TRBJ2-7	ASSLSFGGYEQY
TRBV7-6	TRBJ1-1	ASSLEGGAMTEAF
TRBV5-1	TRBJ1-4	ASSPHGVQGEKLF
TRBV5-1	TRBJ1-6	ASSPGPPDNSPLH
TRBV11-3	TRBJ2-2	ASMSQGQGDGELF
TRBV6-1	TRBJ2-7	ASRPVGAGDNEQY
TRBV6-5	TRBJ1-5	ASSLNRDPNQPQH
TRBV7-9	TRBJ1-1	ASNIRQGAGSTEAF
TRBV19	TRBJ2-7	ASSIDGTYEQY
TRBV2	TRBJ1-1	ASSVGTGYTEAF
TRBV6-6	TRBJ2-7	ASSLSGRGVYEQY
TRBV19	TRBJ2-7	ASSISGLAGTYEQY
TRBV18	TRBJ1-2	ASSPKQGARLGYT
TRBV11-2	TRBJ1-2	ASSKTYGYT
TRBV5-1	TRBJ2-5	ASRISSSPDQGTQY
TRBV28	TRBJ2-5	ASSLGSLARETQY
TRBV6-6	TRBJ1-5	ASSYDPRGQPQH
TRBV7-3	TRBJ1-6	ASSLTGRGNQSPLH
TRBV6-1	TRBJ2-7	ASSELLGASDSYEQY
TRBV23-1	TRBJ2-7	ASLTRDSVSYEQY
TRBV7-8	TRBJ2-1	ASSSYRDEQF
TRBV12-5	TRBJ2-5	ASGFGTSSVETQY
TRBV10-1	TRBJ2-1	ASIPTRNNEQF
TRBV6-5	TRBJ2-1	ASSYSYSGSEQF
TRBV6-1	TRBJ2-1	ASFSGSTYNEQF
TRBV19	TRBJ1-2	ASTRDRDPNYGYT
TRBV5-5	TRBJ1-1	ASSLDWQTEAF
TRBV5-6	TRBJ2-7	ASSFNRGFEQY
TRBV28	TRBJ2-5	ASSVKETQY
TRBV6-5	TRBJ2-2	ASSYRKEGTGELF
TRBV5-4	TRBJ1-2	ASSSRGQTYGYT
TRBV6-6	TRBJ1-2	ASSYLGNIVGGYT
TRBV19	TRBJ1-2	ASSSHPGQGDYGYT
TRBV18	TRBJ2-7	ASSPRAQDYEQY
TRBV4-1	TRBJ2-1	ASSLGRQGIGSYNEQF
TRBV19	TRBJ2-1	ASSLDSAPRYNEQF
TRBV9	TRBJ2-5	ASSAQTGPQETQY
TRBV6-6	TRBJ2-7	ASSYSSTTYEQY
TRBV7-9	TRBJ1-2	ASTGRRGSYGYT